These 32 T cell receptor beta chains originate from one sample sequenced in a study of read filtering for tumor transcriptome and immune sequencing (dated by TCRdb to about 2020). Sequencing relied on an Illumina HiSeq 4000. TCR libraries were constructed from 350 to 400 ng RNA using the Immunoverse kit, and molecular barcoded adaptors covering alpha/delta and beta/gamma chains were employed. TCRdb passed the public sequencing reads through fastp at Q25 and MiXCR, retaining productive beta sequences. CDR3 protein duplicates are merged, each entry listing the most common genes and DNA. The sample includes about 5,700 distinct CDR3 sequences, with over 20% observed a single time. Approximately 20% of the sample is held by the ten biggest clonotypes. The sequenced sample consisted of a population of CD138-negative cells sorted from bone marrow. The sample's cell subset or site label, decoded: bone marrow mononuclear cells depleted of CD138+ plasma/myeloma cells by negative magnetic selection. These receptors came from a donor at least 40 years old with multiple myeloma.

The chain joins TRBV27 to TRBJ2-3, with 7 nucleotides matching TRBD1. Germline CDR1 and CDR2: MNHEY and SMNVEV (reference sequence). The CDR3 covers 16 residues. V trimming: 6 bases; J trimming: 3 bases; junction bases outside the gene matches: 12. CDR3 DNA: TGTGCCAGCAGCCCCTGGGACAGTCTGGCTACAGATACGCAGTATTTT. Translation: CASSPWDSLATDTQYF.

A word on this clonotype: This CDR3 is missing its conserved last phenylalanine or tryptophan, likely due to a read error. In nucleotides, the CDR3 is TGTGCCAGCAGTTGGTCGGGGGGTGGCAATCAGCCCCAGCATTCT. It encodes CASSWSGGGNQPQHS. The rearrangement uses TRBV12-3 or TRBV12-4 and TRBJ1-5, with D possibly matching TRBD1 (5 bases). The CDR3 loop spans 15 amino acids. V lost 4 bases and J lost 2, with 12 bases in between.

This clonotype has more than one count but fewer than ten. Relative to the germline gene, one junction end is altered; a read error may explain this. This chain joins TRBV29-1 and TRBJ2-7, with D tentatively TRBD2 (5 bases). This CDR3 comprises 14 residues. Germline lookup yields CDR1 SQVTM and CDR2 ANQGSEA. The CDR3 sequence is CSVIPPGSPYEQHF. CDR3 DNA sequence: TGCAGCGTCATTCCCCCGGGATCCCCCTACGAGCAGCACTTC.

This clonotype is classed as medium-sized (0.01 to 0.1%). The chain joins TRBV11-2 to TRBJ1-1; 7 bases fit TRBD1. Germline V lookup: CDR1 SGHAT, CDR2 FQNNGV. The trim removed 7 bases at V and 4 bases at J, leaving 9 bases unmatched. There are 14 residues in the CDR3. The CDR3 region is CASTLGGGGTEAFF. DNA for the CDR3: TGTGCCAGCACCTTGGGAGGGGGCGGCACTGAAGCTTTCTTT.

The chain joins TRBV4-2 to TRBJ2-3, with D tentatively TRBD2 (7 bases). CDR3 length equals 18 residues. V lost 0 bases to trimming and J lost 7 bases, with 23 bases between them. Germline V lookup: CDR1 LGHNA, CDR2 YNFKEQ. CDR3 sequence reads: CASSQEGDGGPTENTQYF. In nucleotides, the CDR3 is TGTGCCAGCAGCCAAGAAGGTGACGGGGGGCCCACAGAAAATACGCAGTATTTT.

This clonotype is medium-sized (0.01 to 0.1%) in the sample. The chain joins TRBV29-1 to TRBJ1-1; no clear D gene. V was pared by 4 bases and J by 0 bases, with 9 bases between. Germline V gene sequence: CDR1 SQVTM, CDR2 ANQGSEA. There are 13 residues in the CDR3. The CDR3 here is CSVGVNMNTEAFF. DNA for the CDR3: TGCAGCGTTGGAGTTAACATGAACACTGAAGCTTTCTTT.

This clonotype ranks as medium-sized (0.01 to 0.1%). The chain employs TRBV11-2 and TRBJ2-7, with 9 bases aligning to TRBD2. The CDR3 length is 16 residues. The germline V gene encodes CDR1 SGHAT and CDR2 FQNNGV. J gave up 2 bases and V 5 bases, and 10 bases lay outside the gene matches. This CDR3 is CASSPNRGRAAYEQYF. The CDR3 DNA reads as TGTGCCAGCAGCCCCAATCGCGGGAGGGCCGCCTACGAGCAGTACTTC.

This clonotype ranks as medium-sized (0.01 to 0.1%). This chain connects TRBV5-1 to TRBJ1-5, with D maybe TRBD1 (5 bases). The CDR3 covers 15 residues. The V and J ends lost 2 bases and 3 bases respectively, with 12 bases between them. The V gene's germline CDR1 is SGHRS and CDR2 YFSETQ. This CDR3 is CASSFGGTDNQPQHF. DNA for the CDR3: TGCGCCAGCAGCTTTGGTGGGACCGACAATCAGCCCCAGCATTTT. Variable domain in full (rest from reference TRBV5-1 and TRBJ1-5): KAGVTQTPRYLIKTRGQQVTLSCSPISGHRSVSWYQQTPGQGLQFLFEYFSETQRNKGNFPGRFSGRQFSNSRSEMNVSTLELGDSALYLCASSFGGTDNQPQHFGDGTRLSIL.

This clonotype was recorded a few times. The CDR3 protein is CASRSGPESGYTF. CDR3 coding DNA: TGCGCCAGCAGATCAGGGCCCGAGTCCGGCTACACCTTC. The V and J genes are TRBV10-2 and TRBJ1-2, with D possibly matching TRBD1 (5 bases). The CDR3 has 13 residues. Germline CDR1 WSHSY, CDR2 SAAADI. Trimming removed 6 bases at V and 8 bases at J, with 16 bases between.

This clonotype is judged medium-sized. CDR3 coding DNA: TGCGCCAGCAGCCAAGTATCGAGTAACAATGAGCAGTTCTTC. It codes for CASSQVSSNNEQFF. The V and J genes are TRBV4-1 and TRBJ2-1, with D uncertain. The germline gives CDR1 MGHRA, CDR2 YSYEKL. The CDR3 consists of 14 residues. V dropped 1 base and J dropped 5 bases, with 9 bases sitting between them.

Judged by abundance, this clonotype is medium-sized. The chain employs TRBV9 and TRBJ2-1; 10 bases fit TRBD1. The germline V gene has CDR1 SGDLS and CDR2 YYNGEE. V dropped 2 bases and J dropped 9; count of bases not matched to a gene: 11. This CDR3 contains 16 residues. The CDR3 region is CASSVVRDRGVGEQFF. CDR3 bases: TGTGCCAGCAGCGTGGTCCGGGACAGGGGTGTCGGTGAGCAGTTCTTC.

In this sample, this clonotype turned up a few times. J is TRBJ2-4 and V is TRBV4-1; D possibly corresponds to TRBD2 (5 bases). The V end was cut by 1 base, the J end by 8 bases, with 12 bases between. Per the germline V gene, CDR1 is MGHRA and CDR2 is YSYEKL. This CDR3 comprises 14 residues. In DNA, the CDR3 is TGCGCCAGCAGCCAAGGGGCTAGCTGGGACATTCAGTACTTC. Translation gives CASSQGASWDIQYF.

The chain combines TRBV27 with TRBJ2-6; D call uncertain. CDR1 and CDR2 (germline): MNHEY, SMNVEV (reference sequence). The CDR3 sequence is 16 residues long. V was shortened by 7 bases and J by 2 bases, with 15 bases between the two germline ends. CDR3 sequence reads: CASKVGESPGANVLTF. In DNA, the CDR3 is TGTGCCAGCAAGGTAGGAGAAAGCCCTGGGGCCAACGTCCTGACTTTC.

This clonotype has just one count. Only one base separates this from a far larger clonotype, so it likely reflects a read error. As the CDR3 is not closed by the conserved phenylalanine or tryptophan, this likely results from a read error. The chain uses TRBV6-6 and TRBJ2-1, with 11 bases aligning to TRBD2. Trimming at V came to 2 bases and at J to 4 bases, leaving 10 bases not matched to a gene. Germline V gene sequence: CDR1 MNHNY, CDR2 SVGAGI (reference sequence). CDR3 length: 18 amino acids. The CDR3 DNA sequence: TGTGCCAGCAGTTACCGACTCAGGGGACTAGCGGTTTACAATGAGCAGTTCCTC. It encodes CASSYRLRGLAVYNEQFL.

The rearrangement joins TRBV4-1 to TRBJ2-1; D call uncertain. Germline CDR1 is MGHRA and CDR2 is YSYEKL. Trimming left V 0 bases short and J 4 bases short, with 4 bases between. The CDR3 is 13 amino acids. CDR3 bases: TGCGCCAGCAGCCAAGATCTATACAATGAGCAGTTCTTC. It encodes CASSQDLYNEQFF.

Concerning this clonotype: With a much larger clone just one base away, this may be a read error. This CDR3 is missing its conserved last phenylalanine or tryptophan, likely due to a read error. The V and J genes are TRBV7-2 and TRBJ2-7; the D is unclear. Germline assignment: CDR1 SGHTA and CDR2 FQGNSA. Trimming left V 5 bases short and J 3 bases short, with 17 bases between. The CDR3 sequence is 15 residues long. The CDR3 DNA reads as TGTGCCAGCAGCAACCAACCGGCGTTACTCTACGAGCAGTACCTC. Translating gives CASSNQPALLYEQYL.

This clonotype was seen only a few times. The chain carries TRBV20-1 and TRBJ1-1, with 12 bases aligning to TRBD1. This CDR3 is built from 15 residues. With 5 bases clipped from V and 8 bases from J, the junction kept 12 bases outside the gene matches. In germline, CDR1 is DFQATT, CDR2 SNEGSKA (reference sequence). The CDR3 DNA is TGCAGTGCTTACGGGACAGGGGGCGAAAAGGCCGAAGCTTTCTTT. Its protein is CSAYGTGGEKAEAFF.

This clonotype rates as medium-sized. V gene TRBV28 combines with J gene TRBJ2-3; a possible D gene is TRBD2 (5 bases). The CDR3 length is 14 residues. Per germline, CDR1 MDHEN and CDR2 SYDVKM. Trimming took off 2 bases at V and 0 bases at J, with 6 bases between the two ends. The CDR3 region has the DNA TGTGCCAGCAGTTTACGGGGTAGCACAGATACGCAGTATTTT. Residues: CASSLRGSTDTQYF.

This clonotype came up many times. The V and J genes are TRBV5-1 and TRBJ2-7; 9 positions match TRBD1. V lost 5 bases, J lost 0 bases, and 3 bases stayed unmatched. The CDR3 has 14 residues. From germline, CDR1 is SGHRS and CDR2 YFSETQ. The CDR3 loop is CASRGQGLSYEQYF. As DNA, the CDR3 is TGCGCCAGCAGGGGACAGGGCCTCTCCTACGAGCAGTACTTC.

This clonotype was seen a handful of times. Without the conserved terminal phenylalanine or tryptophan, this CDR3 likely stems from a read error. CDR3 amino acids: CASSTRQGGGKLFL. The DNA for the CDR3 is TGTGCCAGCAGCACGCGACAGGGAGGAGGAAAACTGTTTTTA. V gene TRBV7-8 combines with J gene TRBJ1-4; 7 bases match TRBD1. This CDR3 is built from 14 residues. The J segment lost 10 bases and the V segment lost 5 bases, leaving 10 bases of the junction unmatched. Germline V gene sequence: CDR1 SGHVS, CDR2 FQNEAQ.

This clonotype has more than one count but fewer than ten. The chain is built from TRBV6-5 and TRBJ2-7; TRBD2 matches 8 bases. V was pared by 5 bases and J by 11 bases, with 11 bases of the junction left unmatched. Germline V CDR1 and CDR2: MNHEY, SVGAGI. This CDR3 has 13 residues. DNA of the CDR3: TGTGCCAGCAGTACCCCGGGACTAGAAAGGGAGTACTTC. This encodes CASSTPGLEREYF.

The DNA for the CDR3 is TGTGCCTGGAGTACAGGACAGTGGAATCAGCCCCAGCATTTT. Translated: CAWSTGQWNQPQHF. The rearrangement uses TRBV30 and TRBJ1-5; D possibly corresponds to TRBD1 (6 bases). V was cut by 2 bases and J by 4 bases, with 12 bases left in between. This CDR3 contains 14 residues. The germline gives CDR1 GTSNPN, CDR2 SVGIG (reference sequence).

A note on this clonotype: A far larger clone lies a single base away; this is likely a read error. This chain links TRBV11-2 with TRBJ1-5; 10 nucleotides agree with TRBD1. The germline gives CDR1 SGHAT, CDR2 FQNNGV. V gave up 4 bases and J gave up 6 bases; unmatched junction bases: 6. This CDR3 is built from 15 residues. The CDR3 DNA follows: TGTGCCAGCAGCTGGGGACAGGGGAACAGTCAGCCCCAGCATTTT. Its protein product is CASSWGQGNSQPQHF.

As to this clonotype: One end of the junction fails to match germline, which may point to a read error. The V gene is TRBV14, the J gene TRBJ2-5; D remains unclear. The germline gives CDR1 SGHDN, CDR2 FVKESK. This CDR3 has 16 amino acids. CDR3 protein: CAGSQDEADSQETQYF. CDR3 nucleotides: TGTGCCGGCAGCCAAGATGAAGCAGATTCCCAAGAAACCCAGTACTTC.

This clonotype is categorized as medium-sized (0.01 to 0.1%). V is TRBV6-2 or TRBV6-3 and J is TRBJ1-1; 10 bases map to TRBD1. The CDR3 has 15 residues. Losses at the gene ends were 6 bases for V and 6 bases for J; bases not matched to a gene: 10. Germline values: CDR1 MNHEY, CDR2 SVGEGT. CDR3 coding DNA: TGTGCCAGCAGCTCGTGGGACAGGGGCCCAGCTGAAGCTTTCTTT. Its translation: CASSSWDRGPAEAFF.

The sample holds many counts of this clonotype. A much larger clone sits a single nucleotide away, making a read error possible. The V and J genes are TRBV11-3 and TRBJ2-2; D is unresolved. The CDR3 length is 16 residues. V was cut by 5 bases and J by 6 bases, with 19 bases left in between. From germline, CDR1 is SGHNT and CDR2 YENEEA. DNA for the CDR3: TGTGCCAGCAGCCCCGGACGAAGCGTCGACGCCGGGGAGCTGTTTTTT. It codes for CASSPGRSVDAGELFF. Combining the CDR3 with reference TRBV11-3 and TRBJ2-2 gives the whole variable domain EAGVVQSPRYKIIEKKQPVAFWCNPISGHNTLYWYLQNLGQGPELLIRYENEEAVDDSQLPKDRFSAERLKGVDSTLKIQPAELGDSAVYLCASSPGRSVDAGELFFGEGSRLTVL.

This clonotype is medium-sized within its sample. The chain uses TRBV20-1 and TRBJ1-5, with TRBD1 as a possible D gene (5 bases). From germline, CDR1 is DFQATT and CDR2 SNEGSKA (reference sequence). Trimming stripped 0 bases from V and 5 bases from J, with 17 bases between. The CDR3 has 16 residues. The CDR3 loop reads CSARDQDSGGDQPQHF. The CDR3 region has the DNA TGCAGTGCTAGAGATCAAGACAGCGGCGGGGATCAGCCCCAGCATTTT.

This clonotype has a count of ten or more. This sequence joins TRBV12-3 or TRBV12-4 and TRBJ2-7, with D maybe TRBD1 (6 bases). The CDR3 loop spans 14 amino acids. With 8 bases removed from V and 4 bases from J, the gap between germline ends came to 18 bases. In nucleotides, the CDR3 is TGTGCCAGCGGAAGCCGGGACAAAGCTTACGAGCAGTACTTC. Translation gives CASGSRDKAYEQYF.

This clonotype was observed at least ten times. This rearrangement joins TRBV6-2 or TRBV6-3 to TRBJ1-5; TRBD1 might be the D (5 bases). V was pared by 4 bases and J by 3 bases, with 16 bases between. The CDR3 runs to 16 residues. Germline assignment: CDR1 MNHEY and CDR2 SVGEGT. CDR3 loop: CASSLGVGIINQPQHF. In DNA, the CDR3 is TGTGCCAGCAGTTTAGGGGTTGGGATTATCAATCAGCCCCAGCATTTT.

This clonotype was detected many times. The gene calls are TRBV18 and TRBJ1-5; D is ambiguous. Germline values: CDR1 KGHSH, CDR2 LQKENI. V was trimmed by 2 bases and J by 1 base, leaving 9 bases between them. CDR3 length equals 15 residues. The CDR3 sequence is CASSPGPGSNQPQHF. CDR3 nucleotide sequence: TGTGCCAGCTCACCAGGACCGGGGAGCAATCAGCCCCAGCATTTT.

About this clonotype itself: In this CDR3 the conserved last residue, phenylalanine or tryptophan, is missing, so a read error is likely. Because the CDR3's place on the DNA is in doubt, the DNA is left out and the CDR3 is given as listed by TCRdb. The CDR3 spells CASSLGGSGSREQAC. The rearrangement uses TRBV11-2 and TRBJ2-1. Germline V gene data show CDR1 as SGHAT and CDR2 as FQNNGV. The CDR3 length is 15 residues, termini included.

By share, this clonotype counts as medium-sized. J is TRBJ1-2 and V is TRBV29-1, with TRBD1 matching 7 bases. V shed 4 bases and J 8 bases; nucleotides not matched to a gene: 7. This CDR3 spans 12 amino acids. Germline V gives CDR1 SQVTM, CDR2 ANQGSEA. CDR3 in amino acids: CSVVIRGNGYTF. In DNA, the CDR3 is TGCAGCGTTGTGATCAGGGGGAACGGCTACACCTTC.